Following are 18 T cell receptor beta chains from one sample sequenced in a study of T cell responses to AZD1222 COVID-19 vaccine. Only in-frame clones appear in the TCRdb table, and some are missing; sequencing was by immunoSEQ multiplex PCR. The repertoire holds about 130,000 clones, with 93% as singletons. Source: peripheral blood, taken on day 0 of AZD1222 vaccination. Receptor source: an adult in good health.

The chain is built from TRBV30 and TRBJ2-3; TRBD2 is a possible D gene (6 bases). The CDR3 covers 13 residues. The V end was cut by 3 bases, the J end by 4 bases, with 11 bases between. The germline CDR1 and CDR2 sequences are GTSNPN and SVGIG (reference sequence). The CDR3 DNA is TGTGCCTGGAGACTAGCTGGGGCAGATACGCAGTATTTT. Protein sequence: CAWRLAGADTQYF.

The rearrangement uses TRBV10-3 and TRBJ2-5; 8 nucleotides align to TRBD1. Trimming took 0 bases from V and 6 from J; bases not matched to a gene: 6. The CDR3 extends over 15 amino acids. From germline, CDR1 is ENHRY and CDR2 SYGVKD. The CDR3 here is CAISESRQGRKTQYF. For the CDR3, the DNA is TGTGCCATCAGTGAGTCAAGACAGGGGAGGAAGACCCAGTACTTC.

The chain is built from TRBV5-5 and TRBJ1-4; 7 bases line up with TRBD1. Germline loops: CDR1 SGHKS, CDR2 YYEKEE (reference sequence). J lost 7 bases, V lost 2 bases, and 5 bases had no gene match. The CDR3 totals 14 residues. CDR3 in amino acids: CASSFEGAGEKLFF. CDR3 sequence (DNA): TGTGCCAGCAGCTTTGAGGGGGCAGGTGAAAAACTGTTTTTT.

The J gene is TRBJ1-1, the V gene TRBV28; 8 positions agree with TRBD1. The V gene end was trimmed by 8 bases and the J gene end by 4 bases; junction bases not matched to a gene: 6. Germline V lookup: CDR1 MDHEN, CDR2 SYDVKM. This CDR3 region has 13 residues. CDR3 nucleotides: TGTGCCAGCTCAGGGGGCGCGAGCACTGAAGCTTTCTTT. Translated, it gives CASSGGASTEAFF.

This clone was seen a single time. CDR3 DNA sequence: TGTGCCAGCGGGGGCTTTGCAGATACGCAGTATTTT. Translated: CASGGFADTQYF. The chain links TRBV6-6 to TRBJ2-3, with D possibly being TRBD1 (6 bases). The CDR3 covers 12 residues. V shed 8 bases and J shed 4 bases, with 10 bases lying between them. Germline assignment: CDR1 MNHNY and CDR2 SVGAGI (reference sequence).

This clone has only one observation. This rearrangement joins TRBV5-1 to TRBJ1-1; D call uncertain. This CDR3 has 15 residues. Deletions cut 4 bases from V and 1 base from J, with 14 bases between. CDR1 is SGHRS and CDR2 is YFSETQ in the germline V gene. The CDR3 region is CASSPSGGRNTEAFF. As DNA, the CDR3 is TGCGCCAGCAGCCCGTCGGGCGGTCGGAACACTGAAGCTTTCTTT.

The chain recombines TRBV4-1 with TRBJ1-4; D may be TRBD1 (5 bases). The V end was cut by 0 bases, the J end by 5 bases, with 13 bases between. Germline assignment: CDR1 MGHRA and CDR2 YSYEKL. This CDR3 contains 16 residues. The CDR3 region has the DNA TGCGCCAGCAGCCAAGAGTCAGGGAGGGTCAATGAAAAACTGTTTTTT. Residues: CASSQESGRVNEKLFF.

The genes are TRBV27 and TRBJ1-1; 7 nucleotides align to TRBD1. Germline V gene sequence: CDR1 MNHEY, CDR2 SMNVEV (reference sequence). V lost 5 bases and J lost 5; bases outside the gene matches: 11. There are 15 residues in the CDR3. This CDR3 reads CASSVTGAHGTEAFF. CDR3 DNA: TGTGCCAGCAGTGTCACAGGGGCGCACGGAACTGAAGCTTTCTTT.

J is TRBJ2-7 and V is TRBV19; maybe TRBD1 (6 bases). This CDR3 spans 18 amino acids. Trimming left V 1 base short and J 6 bases short, with 25 bases between. In germline, CDR1 is LNHDA, CDR2 SQIVND (reference sequence). The CDR3 DNA follows: TGTGCCAGTAGTATAGCGGCCGGACACCACCCTAGGGGGTTCGAGCAGTACTTC. Its protein is CASSIAAGHHPRGFEQYF.

The rearrangement links TRBV11-2 to TRBJ1-4, with D possibly being TRBD1 (6 bases). The CDR3 contains 15 residues. Trimming cost V 4 bases and J 8 bases, with 17 bases left between them. Germline V lookup: CDR1 SGHAT, CDR2 FQNNGV. CDR3 in amino acids: CASSSEWGAGEKLFF. DNA of the CDR3: TGTGCCAGCAGCTCTGAATGGGGGGCAGGGGAAAAACTGTTTTTT. The variable domain in full, with the rest retrieved from reference TRBV11-2 and TRBJ1-4, is EAGVAQSPRYKIIEKRQSVAFWCNPISGHATLYWYQQILGQGPKLLIQFQNNGVVDDSQLPKDRFSAERLKGVDSTLKIQPAKLEDSAVYLCASSSEWGAGEKLFFGSGTQLSVL.

CDR3 sequence reads: CASRTGNIQYF. The CDR3 nucleotides read TGTGCCAGCAGAACAGGAAACATTCAGTACTTC. V gene TRBV2 combines with J gene TRBJ2-4; the D gene is possibly TRBD1 (5 bases). CDR1 SNHLY and CDR2 FYNNEI come from the germline V gene. The CDR3 runs 11 residues. V shed 6 bases and J shed 6 bases, with 6 bases lying between them. Based on the CDR3 plus reference TRBV2 and TRBJ2-4, the full variable domain is EPEVTQTPSHQVTQMGQEVILRCVPISNHLYFYWYRQILGQKVEFLVSFYNNEISEKSEIFDDQFSVERPDGSNFTLKIRSTKLEDSAMYFCASRTGNIQYFGAGTRLSVL.

This sequence joins TRBV7-9 and TRBJ2-1; D is undetermined. CDR3 length: 12 residues. Germline V gene sequence: CDR1 SEHNR, CDR2 FQNEAQ (reference sequence). Trimming took off 5 bases at V and 10 bases at J, with 12 bases between the two ends. The CDR3 here is CASSRDLGEQFF. CDR3 bases: TGTGCCAGCAGCCGTGACCTCGGGGAGCAGTTCTTC.

The chain joins TRBV15 to TRBJ1-3; D is unresolved. The germline gives CDR1 LNHNV, CDR2 YYDKDF (reference sequence). This CDR3 region has 13 residues. V lost 5 bases and J lost 4, with 9 bases in between. CDR3 amino acids: CATSPDPGNTIYF. Here the CDR3 DNA reads TGTGCCACCAGCCCTGACCCCGGAAACACCATATATTTT. Full variable domain (remainder filled in from reference TRBV15 and TRBJ1-3): DAMVIQNPRYQVTQFGKPVTLSCSQTLNHNVMYWYQQKSSQAPKLLFHYYDKDFNNEADTPDNFQSRRPNTSFCFLDIRSPGLGDTAMYLCATSPDPGNTIYFGEGSWLTVV.

The V gene is TRBV29-1, the J gene TRBJ2-5, with 9 bases identical to TRBD1. This CDR3 contains 13 residues. V was clipped by 7 bases and J by 5 bases; unmatched bases: 8. Germline CDR1 SQVTM, CDR2 ANQGSEA. In nucleotides, the CDR3 is TGCAGCGCCGGACAGGGGTATGCTGAGACCCAGTACTTC. Translated, it gives CSAGQGYAETQYF.

The genes are TRBV30 and TRBJ1-1; D uncertain. The CDR3 loop spans 10 amino acids. Germline assignment: CDR1 GTSNPN and CDR2 SVGIG (reference sequence). The ends were cut back, 3 bases at V and 10 bases at J, with 9 bases in the middle. The CDR3 DNA sequence: TGTGCCTGGAGCGACACGGTAGCTTTCTTT. Translation gives CAWSDTVAFF.

The chain recombines TRBV5-1 with TRBJ2-7; 9 positions agree with TRBD1. The CDR3 totals 14 residues. With 2 bases clipped from V and 9 bases from J, the junction kept 9 bases outside the gene matches. Germline V CDR1 and CDR2: SGHRS, YFSETQ. The CDR3 DNA is TGCGCCAGCAGCTTTGGGACAGGGAACCAGAGGCAGTACTTC. This codes for CASSFGTGNQRQYF.

The genes are TRBV19 and TRBJ2-1; 9 positions agree with TRBD2. The ends lost 5 bases at V and 3 bases at J; junction bases unmatched: 17. This CDR3 is 19 amino acids long. The germline gives CDR1 LNHDA, CDR2 SQIVND (reference sequence). DNA of the CDR3: TGTGCCAGTAGTCCTCGGTCTAGCGGGGTCCGGTCCTACTACAATGAGCAGTTCTTC. Translated: CASSPRSSGVRSYYNEQFF.

This clone has a single count. The chain is built from TRBV19 and TRBJ1-1, with D perhaps TRBD1 (5 bases). V dropped 0 bases and J dropped 4 bases, with 15 bases sitting between them. The germline V gene encodes CDR1 LNHDA and CDR2 SQIVND (reference sequence). The CDR3 has 16 amino acids. This CDR3 reads CASSIDPNEGPTEAFF. The CDR3 coding sequence is TGTGCCAGTAGTATAGATCCCAATGAGGGGCCCACTGAAGCTTTCTTT.